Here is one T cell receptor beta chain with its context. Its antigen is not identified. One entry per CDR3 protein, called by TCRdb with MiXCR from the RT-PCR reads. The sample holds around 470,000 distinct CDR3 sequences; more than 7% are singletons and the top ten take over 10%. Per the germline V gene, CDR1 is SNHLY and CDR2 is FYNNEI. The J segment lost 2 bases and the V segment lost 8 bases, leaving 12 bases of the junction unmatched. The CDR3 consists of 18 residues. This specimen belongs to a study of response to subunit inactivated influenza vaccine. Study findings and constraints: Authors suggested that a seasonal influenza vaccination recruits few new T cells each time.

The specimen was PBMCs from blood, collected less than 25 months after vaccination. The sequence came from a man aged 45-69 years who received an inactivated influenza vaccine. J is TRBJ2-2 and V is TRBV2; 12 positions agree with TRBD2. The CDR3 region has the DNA TGTGCCAGCCCCCCTACACCACTAGCGGGGGGCAACACCGGGGAGCTGTTTTTT. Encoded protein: CASPPTPLAGGNTGELFF.